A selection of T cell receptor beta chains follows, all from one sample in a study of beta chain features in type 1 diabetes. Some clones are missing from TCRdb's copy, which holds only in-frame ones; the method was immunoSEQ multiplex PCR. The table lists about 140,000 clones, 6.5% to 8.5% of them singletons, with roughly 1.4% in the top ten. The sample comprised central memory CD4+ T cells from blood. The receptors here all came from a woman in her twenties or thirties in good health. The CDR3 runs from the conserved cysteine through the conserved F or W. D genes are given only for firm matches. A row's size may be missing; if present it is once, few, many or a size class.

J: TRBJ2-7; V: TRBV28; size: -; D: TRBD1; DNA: TGTGCCAGCAGTTTTGGGGACAGGACCTACGAGCAGTACTTC; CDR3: CASSFGDRTYEQYF
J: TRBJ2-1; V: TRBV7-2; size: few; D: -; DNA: TGTGCCAGCAGCTCTGGACTACGCTCCTACAATGAGCAGTTCTTC; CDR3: CASSSGLRSYNEQFF
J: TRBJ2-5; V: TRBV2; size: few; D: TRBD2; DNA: TGTGCCAGCAGCAGGGTCTTGACTAGCGGACAAGAGACCCAGTACTTC; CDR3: CASSRVLTSGQETQYF
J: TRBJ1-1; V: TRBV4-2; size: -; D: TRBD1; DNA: TGTGCCAGCAGCCCCGGACAGGGGCAGATGAACACTGAAGCTTTCTTT; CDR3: CASSPGQGQMNTEAFF
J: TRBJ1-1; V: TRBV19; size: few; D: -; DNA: TGTGCCAGCGACCGGGAGGGTGGGGGCACTGAAGCTTTCTTT; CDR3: CASDREGGGTEAFF
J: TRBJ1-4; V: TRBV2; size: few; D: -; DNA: TGTGCCAGCAGGCGCCAGGGATTTACTAATGAAAAACTGTTTTTT; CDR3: CASRRQGFTNEKLFF
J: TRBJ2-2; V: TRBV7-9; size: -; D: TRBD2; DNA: TGTGCCAGCAGCCCCGGGACTATAGCCAGCGGGGAGCTGTTTTTT; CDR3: CASSPGTIASGELFF
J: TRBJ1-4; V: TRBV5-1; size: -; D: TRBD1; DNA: TGCGCCAGCAGCCAGGGACAGGGAGGGGAAAAACTGTTTTTT; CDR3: CASSQGQGGEKLFF
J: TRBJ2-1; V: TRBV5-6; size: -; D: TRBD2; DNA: TGTGCCAGCAGCCGGGGACTAGCGGGAGTGTCCAATGAGCAGTTCTTC; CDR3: CASSRGLAGVSNEQFF
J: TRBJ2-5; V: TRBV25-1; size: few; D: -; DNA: TGTGCCAGCGGGACAATACACACGGGGACGCTGGCCCAGTACTTC; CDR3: CASGTIHTGTLAQYF
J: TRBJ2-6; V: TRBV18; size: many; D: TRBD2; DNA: TGTGCCAGCTCACCACAACTAGCGGGAGTTTCTGGGGCCAACGTCCTGACTTTC; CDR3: CASSPQLAGVSGANVLTF
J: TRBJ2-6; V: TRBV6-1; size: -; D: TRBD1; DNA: TGTGCCAGCCGTGGACAGGGAATCTCTGGGGCCAACGTCCTGACTTTC; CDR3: CASRGQGISGANVLTF
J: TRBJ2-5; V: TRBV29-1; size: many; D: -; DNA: TGCAGCGTTGAAGGGGCCCAAGAGACCCAGTACTTC; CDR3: CSVEGAQETQYF
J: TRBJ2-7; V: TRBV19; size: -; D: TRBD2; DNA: TGTGCCAGTAGTAGCGGGACTAGCGGTATTGAGTACGAGCAGTACTTC; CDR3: CASSSGTSGIEYEQYF
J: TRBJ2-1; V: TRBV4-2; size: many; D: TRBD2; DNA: TGTGCCAGCAGCCAAGAGCCTAGCGGGAGCTCCTACAATGAGCAGTTCTTC; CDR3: CASSQEPSGSSYNEQFF
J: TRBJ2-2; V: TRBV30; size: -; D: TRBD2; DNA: TGTGCCTGGAACCGCGGGGGACTGAATACCGGGGAGCTGTTTTTT; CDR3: CAWNRGGLNTGELFF
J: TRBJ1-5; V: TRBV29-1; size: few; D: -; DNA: TGCAGCGTTGGGGGGGACTTCAATCAGCCCCAGCATTTT; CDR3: CSVGGDFNQPQHF
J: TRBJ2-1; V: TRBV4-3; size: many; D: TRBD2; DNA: TGCGCCAGCAGCCTATCTTGGGCTAGCGGGAGTCGTAATGAGCAGTTCTTC; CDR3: CASSLSWASGSRNEQFF